These 9 T cell receptor beta chains share one sample of origin, sequenced in a study of blood T cells in healthy people across ages. PCR was performed a second time for about 7 to 12 cycles using a sample-barcoded 5' primer and a J-beta primer mix. TCRdb analysed the 5' RACE reads with MiXCR anew, one entry per CDR3 protein. The sample holds 780,000 or so distinct CDR3 sequences, roughly 25% seen once. These same records also appear under a second study, on T cells of mothers and their children.

The sequenced material came from blood. These TCRs come from a boy between 10 and 17 years old in good health.

Only a few counts were recorded for this clonotype. The chain has TRBV20-1 and TRBJ2-1; 10 bases line up with TRBD2. From germline, CDR1 is DFQATT and CDR2 SNEGSKA (reference sequence). The CDR3 sequence is 15 residues long. With V trimmed by 0 bases and J by 4 bases, 3 bases remained unmatched. The CDR3 region has the DNA TGCAGTGCTAGAGATACTAGCGGGGTTTACAATGAGCAGTTCTTC. Its translation: CSARDTSGVYNEQFF.

This clonotype was seen a handful of times. Germline is not matched at one junction end, which may reflect a read error. CDR3: CASSRNSGETQYF. The CDR3 coding sequence is TGTGCTAGCAGTAGGAATAGCGGGGAGACCCAGTACTTC. The chain links TRBV7-7 to TRBJ2-5; 7 positions agree with TRBD2. Germline CDR1 SSHAT, CDR2 FNYEAQ (reference sequence). CDR3 length equals 13 residues.

V is TRBV2 and J is TRBJ1-4; 7 bases match TRBD1. V lost 3 bases and J lost 1; bases outside the gene matches: 8. This CDR3 spans 17 amino acids. Germline loops: CDR1 SNHLY, CDR2 FYNNEI. DNA of the CDR3: TGTGCCAGCAGTGACATTCTACCAGGGGGAACTAATGAAAAACTGTTTTTT. Translating gives CASSDILPGGTNEKLFF. Filled out from reference TRBV2 and TRBJ1-4, the complete variable domain reads EPEVTQTPSHQVTQMGQEVILRCVPISNHLYFYWYRQILGQKVEFLVSFYNNEISEKSEIFDDQFSVERPDGSNFTLKIRSTKLEDSAMYFCASSDILPGGTNEKLFFGSGTQLSVL.

This clonotype was seen just once. The rearrangement joins TRBV7-8 to TRBJ1-1, with a possible D match to TRBD1 (5 bases). CDR1 and CDR2 (germline): SGHVS, FQNEAQ. The CDR3 sequence is 14 residues long. V gave up 7 bases and J gave up 1 base, with 13 bases separating them. The CDR3 bases are TGTGCCAGCACCTCAGGGCACCAGAACACTGAAGCTTTCTTT. This encodes CASTSGHQNTEAFF.

The J gene is TRBJ2-7, the V gene TRBV6-5; D not resolved. CDR1 is MNHEY, CDR2 SVGAGI, per germline. V was clipped by 5 bases and J by 0 bases, with 11 bases between them. The CDR3 totals 14 residues. As DNA, the CDR3 is TGTGCCAGCAGTCCTAGGACGGTCTCCTACGAGCAGTACTTC. Amino acids: CASSPRTVSYEQYF.

J is TRBJ2-7 and V is TRBV9; TRBD1 might be the D (5 bases). CDR3 length: 12 amino acids. Germline V CDR1 and CDR2: SGDLS, YYNGEE. The ends were cut back, 4 bases at V and 8 bases at J, with 13 bases in the middle. CDR3 region: CASSTDRSKQYF. The CDR3 DNA reads TGTGCCAGCAGCACCGACAGATCCAAGCAGTACTTC.

The gene calls are TRBV4-3 and TRBJ2-5; D is ambiguous. CDR1 and CDR2 (germline): LGHNA, YSLEER. The length of the CDR3 is 13 residues. V lost 1 base and J 6 bases, leaving 9 bases between the germline ends. CDR3 sequence (DNA): TGCGCCAGCAGCCAAGGACTGGAAAAGACCCAGTACTTC. Amino acid sequence: CASSQGLEKTQYF.

This clonotype was picked up many times. The V call is TRBV18, the J call TRBJ2-5, with D uncertain. Germline V lookup: CDR1 KGHSH, CDR2 LQKENI. Trimming took 3 bases from V and 5 from J, leaving 4 bases between them. The CDR3 covers 11 residues. The CDR3 region has the DNA TGTGCCAGCTCACCGATGGAGACCCAGTACTTC. Protein: CASSPMETQYF.

V is TRBV29-1 and J is TRBJ1-1, with D perhaps TRBD1 (6 bases). Trimming stripped 6 bases from V and 2 bases from J, with 19 bases between. CDR3 length: 15 amino acids. CDR1 is SQVTM and CDR2 is ANQGSEA in the germline V gene. The CDR3 sequence is CSVVGARPGNTEAFF. DNA of the CDR3: TGCAGCGTGGTGGGGGCCAGGCCGGGTAACACTGAAGCTTTCTTT.